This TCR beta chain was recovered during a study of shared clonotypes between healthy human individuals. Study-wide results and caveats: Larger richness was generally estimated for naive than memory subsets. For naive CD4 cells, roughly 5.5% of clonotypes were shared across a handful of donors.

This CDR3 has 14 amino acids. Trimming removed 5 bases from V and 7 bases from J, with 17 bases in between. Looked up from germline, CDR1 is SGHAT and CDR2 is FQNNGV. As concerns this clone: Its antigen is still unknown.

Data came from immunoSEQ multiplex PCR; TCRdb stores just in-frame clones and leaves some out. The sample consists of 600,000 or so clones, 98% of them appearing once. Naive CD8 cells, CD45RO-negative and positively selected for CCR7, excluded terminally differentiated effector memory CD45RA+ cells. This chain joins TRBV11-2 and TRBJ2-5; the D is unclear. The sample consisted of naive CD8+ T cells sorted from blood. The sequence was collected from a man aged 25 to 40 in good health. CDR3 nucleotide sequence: TGTGCCAGCAGCGTCCCGATGGGGTTTGGGACCCAGTACTTC. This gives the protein CASSVPMGFGTQYF.